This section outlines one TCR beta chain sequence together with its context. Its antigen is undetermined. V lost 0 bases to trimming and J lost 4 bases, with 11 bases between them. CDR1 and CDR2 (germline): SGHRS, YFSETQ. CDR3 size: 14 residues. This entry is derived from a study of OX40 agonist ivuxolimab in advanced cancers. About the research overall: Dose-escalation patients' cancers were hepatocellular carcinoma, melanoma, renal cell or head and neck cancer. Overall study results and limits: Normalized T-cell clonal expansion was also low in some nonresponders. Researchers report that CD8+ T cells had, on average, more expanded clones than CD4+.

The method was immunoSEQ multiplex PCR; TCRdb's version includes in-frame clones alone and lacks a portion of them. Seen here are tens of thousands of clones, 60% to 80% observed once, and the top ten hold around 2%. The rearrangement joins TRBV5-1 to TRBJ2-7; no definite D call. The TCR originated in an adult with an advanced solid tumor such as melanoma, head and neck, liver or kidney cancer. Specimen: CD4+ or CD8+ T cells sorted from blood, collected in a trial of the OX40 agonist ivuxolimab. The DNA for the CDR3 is TGCGCCAGCAGCTTGGACGGGTTCGGGTACGAGCAGTACTTC. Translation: CASSLDGFGYEQYF.